This TCR beta chain was documented in a study of cytotoxic CD8 clonotypes in ibrutinib-treated CLL. Study-level background: Recorded responses included approximately 25 partial and 2 complete; following median around 73 months, roughly 15 stayed remitted and about twelve progressed. Response samples were taken after a median of approximately 11 months on treatment, range 6 to 36.

The CDR3 consists of 13 residues. Trimming cost V 5 bases and J 5 bases; bases outside gene matches: 5. Germline CDR1 is SGHTA and CDR2 is FQGNSA. Profiled with immunoSEQ multiplex PCR; TCRdb holds only in-frame clones, not every one. The sample shows more than 140,000 clones, 70% to 80% of them seen only once. This clone was seen a few times. Antigen unknown. General observations from the study: An increase in clonality occurred at ibrutinib response, followed by a return toward baseline at progression.

This rearrangement joins TRBV7-2 to TRBJ2-7, with 8 positions matching TRBD1. The sequences come from PBMCs, collected after 12 months of ibrutinib treatment. The clonotype comes from a human donor with chronic lymphocytic leukemia. Written as DNA, the CDR3 is TGTGCCAGCAGCCGTACAGGGGGGAACGAGCAGTACTTC. It encodes CASSRTGGNEQYF.